The 5 T cell receptor beta chains below come from one sample, sequenced in a study of tumor-infiltrating lymphocytes in primary liver carcinoma. From around 520 ng of total RNA, TCR beta-specific cDNA was reverse-transcribed using a constant-region primer. Researchers made the TCR beta libraries by running three nested multiplex PCR rounds with slightly modified ARM-PCR. Both of the initial two PCR rounds ran for around 9 cycles and employed TRBV1-TRBV30 forward primers alongside a C-beta reverse primer. TCRdb reprocessed the multiplex PCR reads via MiXCR and lists one record per CDR3 protein. The sample has approximately 330,000 distinct CDR3 sequences, about two thirds seen once. Researchers drew blood RNA from unsorted whole blood and extracted germline DNA as well. Sample: peripheral blood. The receptors were gathered from a middle-aged man with primary liver carcinoma and hepatitis B virus infection.

This clonotype was counted many times. The chain uses TRBV11-2 and TRBJ2-3, with TRBD2 identical over 12 bases. Germline CDR1 SGHAT, CDR2 FQNNGV. This CDR3 has 15 residues. V shed 4 bases and J 4 bases; nucleotides not matched to a gene: 3. CDR3 nucleotide sequence: TGTGCCAGCAGCTCGACTAGCGGGAGAGCAGATACGCAGTATTTT. It translates to CASSSTSGRADTQYF.

As regards this clonotype: Since no conserved phenylalanine or tryptophan closes the CDR3, a read error is the likely cause. V and J are TRBV7-9 and TRBJ1-1; D perhaps matches TRBD1 (6 bases). Germline-derived CDR1 and CDR2 are SEHNR and FQNEAQ (reference sequence). This CDR3 spans 15 amino acids. CDR3 coding DNA: TGTGCTAGCAGGTCGGGACTTAAGGGGGACACTGAAGCTTTCTAT. It yields the protein CASRSGLKGDTEAFY.

A remark on this clonotype: A much larger clone lies a single base off, so this may be a read error. The chain carries TRBV6-1 and TRBJ2-1; D is uncertain. This CDR3 region has 12 residues. The V gene's germline CDR1 is MNHNS and CDR2 SASEGT. In nucleotides, the CDR3 is TGTGTCAGCAGTGAAAGTCGGAATGAGCAGTTCTTC. This encodes CVSSESRNEQFF.

The V gene is TRBV5-1, the J gene TRBJ2-6; 10 positions match TRBD1. V shed 4 bases, J shed 0 bases, and the junction held 7 bases outside the gene matches. The CDR3 length is 18 residues. Germline CDR1 and CDR2: SGHRS and YFSETQ. The CDR3 sequence is CASSPLTGGVSGANVLTF. CDR3 bases: TGCGCCAGCAGCCCCCTGACAGGGGGCGTCTCTGGGGCCAACGTCCTGACTTTC.

About this clonotype itself: This may be a read error: a much more frequent sequence differs by one nucleotide. V is TRBV5-5 and J is TRBJ1-1; 7 positions agree with TRBD1. Germline lookup yields CDR1 SGHKS and CDR2 YYEKEE (reference sequence). V lost 3 bases to trimming and J lost 11 bases; unmatched junction nucleotides: 10. The CDR3 contains 13 residues. The CDR3 spells CASSWGQRAYAFF. The CDR3 nucleotides read TGTGCCAGCAGCTGGGGACAGCGTGCATATGCTTTCTTT.